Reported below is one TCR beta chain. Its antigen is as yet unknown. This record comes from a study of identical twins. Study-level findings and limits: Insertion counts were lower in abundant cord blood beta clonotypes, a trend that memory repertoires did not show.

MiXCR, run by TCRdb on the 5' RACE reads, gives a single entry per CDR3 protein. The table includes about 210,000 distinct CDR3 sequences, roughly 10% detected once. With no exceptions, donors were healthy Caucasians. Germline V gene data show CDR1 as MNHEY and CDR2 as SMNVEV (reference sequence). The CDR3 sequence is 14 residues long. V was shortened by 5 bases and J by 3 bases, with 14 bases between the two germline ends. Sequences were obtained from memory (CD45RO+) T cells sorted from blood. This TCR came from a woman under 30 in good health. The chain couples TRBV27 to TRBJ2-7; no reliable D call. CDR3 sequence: CASSRSIGDYEQYF. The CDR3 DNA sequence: TGTGCCAGCAGTCGCTCAATTGGGGACTACGAGCAGTACTTC.